In its sample, the clone carrying this T cell receptor beta chain was seen a few times. Antigen specificity is unknown. Germline assignment: CDR1 MNHNS and CDR2 SASEGT. CDR3 length: 15 amino acids. The junction had 7 bases not matched to a gene; V was cut back by 0 bases and J by 9 bases. In making diagnoses, clinical symptoms, serum thyroxine and TRAb, thyroid ultrasound and orbital computed tomography were all used. Extraction of PBMCs used 7.5 to 10 ml of fresh peripheral blood. The data were obtained in a study of T cells in Graves' hyperthyroidism and ophthalmopathy. Researchers amplified the TCR beta CDR3 regions from RNA transcripts. First-round RT-PCR with HTBI primers amplified the TCR CDR3 region. TCRdb reprocessed the multiplex PCR reads via MiXCR and lists one record per CDR3 protein. The data hold under 250,000 distinct CDR3 sequences, with approximately 23% observed a single time. Broader study findings: Ophthalmopathy, as predicted by the model, came a median 6.5 months after the prediction. Among clonotypes expanded in thyroid above 0.001, most were also found in blood.

Sequenced input: blood. This rearrangement joins TRBV6-1 to TRBJ1-5; TRBD1 matches at 8 bases. The sequence was collected from a woman aged 40 to 50 with Graves' ophthalmopathy. CDR3 in DNA: TGTGCCAGCAGTGAAGCTCCGGACAGGGCAATGCCCCAGCATTTT. Translation gives CASSEAPDRAMPQHF.